The rows below give T cell receptor beta chains drawn from one sample of a study of blood T cell repertoires in COVID-19. The table came from immunoSEQ multiplex PCR; TCRdb's copy has only in-frame clones and leaves some out. The table has around 110,000 clones, 82% seen once. Sample: peripheral blood. The receptors were gathered from a woman between 65 and 79 years old with acute or convalescent COVID-19. CDR3s include the opening cysteine and the closing phenylalanine or tryptophan. The D gene is left open where the match is weak. Clone size is not always given. Where it is, it says once, few, many or a class for expanded clones.

. | . | TRBJ2-1 | TRBV3-1/TRBV3-2 | CASSSLRAATANEQFF | TGTGCCAGCAGCAGTCTCAGGGCAGCTACGGCGAATGAGCAGTTCTTC
. | . | TRBJ1-1 | TRBV7-9 | CASSRGMATNTEAFF | TGTGCCAGCAGCCGAGGCATGGCTACGAACACTGAAGCTTTCTTT
. | . | TRBJ2-1 | TRBV7-2 | CASKLRPSTGGSYNEQFF | TGTGCCAGCAAGCTTAGACCCTCGACAGGAGGCTCCTACAATGAGCAGTTCTTC
. | TRBD1 | TRBJ2-1 | TRBV11-3 | CASSPGQGVGQANEQFF | TGTGCCAGCAGCCCAGGACAGGGAGTGGGTCAGGCTAATGAGCAGTTCTTC
. | . | TRBJ1-3 | TRBV7-9 | CASSPLGASLRNTIYF | TGTGCCAGCAGCCCATTAGGGGCGAGCCTCCGGAACACCATATATTTT
. | TRBD2 | TRBJ2-3 | TRBV9 | CASSVGLAGVTDTQYF | TGTGCCAGCAGCGTAGGGCTAGCGGGGGTGACAGATACGCAGTATTTT
. | TRBD1 | TRBJ1-1 | TRBV29-1 | CSVATGGNTEAFF | TGCAGCGTGGCGACAGGGGGGAACACTGAAGCTTTCTTT
many | TRBD2 | TRBJ2-7 | TRBV4-1 | CASSQEGGVSPYEQYF | TGCGCCAGCAGCCAAGAGGGGGGGGTCTCCCCCTACGAGCAGTACTTC
. | . | TRBJ1-2 | TRBV11-2 | CASSTGAGYTF | TGTGCCAGCAGCACTGGGGCCGGCTACACCTTC
. | TRBD1 | TRBJ1-2 | TRBV10-3 | CAIREEGGQLYGYTF | TGTGCCATCAGGGAGGAGGGGGGACAGCTCTATGGCTACACCTTC
. | . | TRBJ1-6 | TRBV7-2 | CASSQSMIPGLSGDSPLHF | TGTGCCAGCAGCCAGAGTATGATTCCGGGCCTTTCGGGAGATTCACCCCTCCACTTT
. | TRBD1 | TRBJ1-1 | TRBV19 | CASIRVCSDRAEHTEAFF | TGTGCCAGTATCAGAGTGTGTTCGGACAGGGCGGAACACACTGAAGCTTTCTTT
. | . | TRBJ1-1 | TRBV19 | CASSISTAQNTEAFF | TGTGCCAGTAGTATCTCGACTGCACAAAACACTGAAGCTTTCTTT
. | TRBD1 | TRBJ1-2 | TRBV5-1 | CASSPDRGPLYGYTF | TGCGCCAGCAGCCCAGACAGGGGGCCGCTCTATGGCTACACCTTC
many | . | TRBJ1-2 | TRBV19 | CASSIPATRVSGYTF | TGTGCCAGTAGTATCCCGGCCACGCGGGTTTCTGGCTACACCTTC
. | . | TRBJ1-2 | TRBV29-1 | CSVAFGLRYTF | TGCAGCGTTGCCTTTGGACTTCGCTACACCTTC
. | TRBD2 | TRBJ2-5 | TRBV6-4 | CASSPQAGGSQETQYF | TGTGCCAGCAGTCCTCAGGCGGGGGGCTCCCAAGAGACCCAGTACTTC
. | TRBD1 | TRBJ1-4 | TRBV3-1/TRBV3-2 | CASSQRTGREKLFF | TGTGCCAGCAGCCAAAGGACAGGACGGGAAAAACTGTTTTTT
. | . | TRBJ1-5 | TRBV5-5 | CASSLSLDQPQHF | TGTGCCAGCAGCTTGTCCCTAGATCAGCCCCAGCATTTT
. | . | TRBJ2-1 | TRBV19 | CASSMAGQYNEQFF | TGTGCCAGTAGTATGGCGGGGCAATACAATGAGCAGTTCTTC
once | . | TRBJ2-3 | TRBV11-2 | CASTMADTRTDTQYF | TGTGCCAGCACCATGGCGGACACCCGCACAGATACGCAGTATTTT
. | . | TRBJ1-1 | TRBV18 | CASSHGQIEAFF | TGTGCCAGCTCACACGGACAGATTGAAGCTTTCTTT
. | . | TRBJ1-5 | TRBV21-1 | CASSKGVYRGECEQPQHF | TGTGCCAGCAGCAAAGGGGTTTACAGGGGTGAATGTGAGCAGCCCCAGCATTTT
. | TRBD2 | TRBJ2-5 | TRBV3-1/TRBV3-2 | CASSQDRETSGVETQYF | TGTGCCAGCAGCCAAGATAGAGAGACTAGCGGCGTGGAGACCCAGTACTTC
once | TRBD1 | TRBJ1-4 | TRBV6-2/TRBV6-3 | CASSRGTGNREKLLF | TGTGCCAGCAGCCGCGGGACAGGGAATCGTGAAAAACTGCTTTTT
. | . | TRBJ2-3 | TRBV25-1 | CASSYLTDTQYF | TGTGCCAGCAGTTATCTCACAGATACGCAGTATTTT
. | TRBD1 | TRBJ2-1 | TRBV5-8 | CASRLIRDRGYNEQFF | TGTGCCAGCAGACTCATCCGGGACAGGGGTTACAATGAGCAGTTCTTC
. | . | TRBJ2-3 | TRBV7-7 | CASSPNGEADTQYF | TGTGCCAGCAGCCCAAACGGGGAGGCAGATACGCAGTATTTT
. | TRBD1 | TRBJ2-7 | TRBV27 | CASSSQTGGSYEQYF | TGTGCCAGCAGTTCTCAGACAGGGGGGTCTTACGAGCAGTACTTC
. | . | TRBJ2-1 | TRBV10-3 | CAITQGIIDEQFF | TGTGCCATCACCCAGGGGATAATTGATGAGCAGTTCTTC
. | TRBD2 | TRBJ2-5 | TRBV6-2/TRBV6-3 | CASSKLAGEETQYF | TGTGCCAGCAGCAAACTAGCGGGGGAAGAGACCCAGTACTTC
once | . | TRBJ1-1 | TRBV7-9 | CASSFRRLEAFF | TGTGCCAGCAGCTTCCGCAGGTTGGAAGCTTTCTTT
few | . | TRBJ1-2 | TRBV19 | CASRRPEGGYTF | TGTGCCAGTAGACGACCCGAGGGCGGCTACACCTTC
. | TRBD1 | TRBJ2-1 | TRBV28 | CASNQVTGNLEQFF | TGTGCCAGCAATCAGGTGACAGGGAATCTTGAGCAGTTCTTC
. | TRBD2 | TRBJ2-1 | TRBV30 | CAWRRLSGGAGNEQFF | TGTGCCTGGAGGAGACTCAGCGGGGGGGCGGGGAATGAGCAGTTCTTC
. | . | TRBJ2-3 | TRBV10-1 | CASSWARPTDTQYF | TGCGCCAGCAGTTGGGCCAGGCCCACAGATACGCAGTATTTT
. | TRBD1 | TRBJ2-5 | TRBV3-1/TRBV3-2 | CASSPGQGAPNQYF | TGTGCCAGCAGCCCAGGACAGGGGGCGCCTAACCAGTACTTC
. | . | TRBJ1-2 | TRBV9 | CASSGGTYYGYTF | TGTGCCAGCAGCGGAGGGACTTACTATGGCTACACCTTC
. | TRBD1 | TRBJ1-1 | TRBV7-9 | CASSSRQGTLGGAFF | TGTGCCAGCAGCTCACGACAGGGCACTTTGGGTGGAGCTTTCTTT
. | . | TRBJ1-5 | TRBV6-1 | CASSDGGLRQPQHF | TGTGCCAGCAGTGATGGAGGACTGCGTCAGCCCCAGCATTTT
. | TRBD1 | TRBJ1-1 | TRBV25-1 | CASSARDRGVAFF | TGTGCCAGCAGTGCCCGGGACAGGGGAGTAGCTTTCTTT
. | TRBD1 | TRBJ2-5 | TRBV7-2 | CASSSPTGEETQYF | TGTGCCAGCAGCTCACCGACAGGGGAAGAGACCCAGTACTTC
. | TRBD1 | TRBJ2-7 | TRBV13 | CASSPRTPGQNKQYF | TGTGCCAGCAGCCCTCGAACGCCGGGACAGAATAAGCAGTACTTC
. | . | TRBJ1-2 | TRBV10-3 | CAITERQGRGYGYTF | TGTGCCATCACTGAAAGGCAGGGGAGAGGGTATGGCTACACCTTC
. | TRBD1 | TRBJ2-3 | TRBV29-1 | CSVGDRADTQYF | TGCAGCGTCGGAGACAGGGCAGATACGCAGTATTTT